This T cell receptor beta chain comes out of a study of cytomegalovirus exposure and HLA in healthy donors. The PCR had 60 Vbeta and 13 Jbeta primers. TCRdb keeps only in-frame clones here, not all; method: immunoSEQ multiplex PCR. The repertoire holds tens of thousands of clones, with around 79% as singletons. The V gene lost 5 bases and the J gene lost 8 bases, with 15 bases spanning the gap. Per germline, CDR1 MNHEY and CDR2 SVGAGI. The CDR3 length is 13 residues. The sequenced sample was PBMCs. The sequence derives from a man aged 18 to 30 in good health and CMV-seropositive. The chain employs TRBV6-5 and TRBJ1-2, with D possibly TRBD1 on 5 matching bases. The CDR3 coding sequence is TGTGCCAGCAGTCCTCGGGGGGAGGGAGGCTACACCTTC. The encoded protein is CASSPRGEGGYTF.